This TCR beta chain was sequenced in a study of shared T cell receptors in the human thymus (dated by TCRdb to 2020 to 2022). In terms of the full investigation: The study examined how self-reactive, shared T-cell receptor alpha chains are generated in the human thymus.

Libraries were prepared through the immunoSEQ multiplex PCR assay. What TCRdb holds here is the immuneACCESS table cut down to in-frame rearrangements. Part of the clones is not present; checked against another copy, under half of the missing clones reflect an unresolved V gene, and the others are unexplained. The sample yields roughly 660,000 clones; roughly 90% were counted once. Jointly, the top ten make up about 0.01% of the sample. Remarks on this clone: The clone's antigen remains unknown. Qualities for individual bases were not recorded, and no much larger clone is one base off.

V is reduced by 1 base and J by 3 bases, leaving a spacing of 12 bases between them. CDR1 is given as GTSNPN and CDR2 as SVGIG, both from the germline V gene (reference sequence). Measured from the cysteine to the phenylalanine, the CDR3 is 15 residues long. Only CDR3 DNA is held: 45 bases, read in frame from base 1. The data were also submitted as part of a second study, on human thymus T cells. The second paper states: In Finland, the donors were immunologically healthy infants who were having open corrective cardiac surgery for congenital heart defects. Thymus tissue was collected as surgical resects that were removed during corrective cardiac surgery. V and J gene segment usage appeared biased in both thymic and peripheral blood repertoires. The related research reported highly overlapping thymic TCR repertoires among unrelated individuals. The study described the TCR alpha and beta repertoires in under 10 infant thymus samples and a few matching peripheral blood samples. Donor ages ranged from roughly 6 to 250 days, and the cohort comprised six male and a couple of female infants. Thymocytes were freed from the tissue by mechanical means and kept at -70 degrees C as pellets of roughly 8.5-31 million cells. A QIAsymphony instrument was used to extract genomic DNA from the frozen cell pellets. The immunoSEQ multiplex PCR assay was used to amplify the TCRB and TCRAD loci from a standardized quantity of quality-controlled genomic DNA. The amplicons spanned the V(D)J region and were long enough to cover the CDR3 and allow V and J genes to be identified. The amplicons were sequenced on an Illumina platform via the commercial immunoSEQ service. Corrections for primer bias and sequencing errors followed previously described methods, while TCRAD and TCRB definitions were based on the IMGT database. The repertoires were analysed using immunoSEQ Analyzer 3.0 and VDJTools for basic statistics, V/J segment usage, diversity estimates, rarefaction and pairwise overlap. Diversity was estimated with Chao1, ChaoE, Efron-Thisted, Shannon and inverse Simpson indices, and also on datasets down-sampled to the smallest sample. Repertoire overlap was determined by strict matching of CDR3 nucleotide sequence, V gene and J gene, and Jaccard-based multidimensional scaling clustering was applied. On average, approximately 800,000 unique TCRB clonotypes were obtained from thymus samples, compared with 65,000 to 90,000 from blood samples.

This TCR was recovered from a boy under two years old with a congenital heart defect. Donor details come from another sample of the same person, matched by shared clones. What was sequenced was thymocytes. The V gene is TRBV30 and the J gene is TRBJ2-2; the D gene is possibly TRBD2, with 5 bases matching. The DNA is TGTGCCTGGAGTGGAGGAGGTAACGACACCGGGGAGCTGTTTTTT. Its product reads: CAWSGGGNDTGELFF.